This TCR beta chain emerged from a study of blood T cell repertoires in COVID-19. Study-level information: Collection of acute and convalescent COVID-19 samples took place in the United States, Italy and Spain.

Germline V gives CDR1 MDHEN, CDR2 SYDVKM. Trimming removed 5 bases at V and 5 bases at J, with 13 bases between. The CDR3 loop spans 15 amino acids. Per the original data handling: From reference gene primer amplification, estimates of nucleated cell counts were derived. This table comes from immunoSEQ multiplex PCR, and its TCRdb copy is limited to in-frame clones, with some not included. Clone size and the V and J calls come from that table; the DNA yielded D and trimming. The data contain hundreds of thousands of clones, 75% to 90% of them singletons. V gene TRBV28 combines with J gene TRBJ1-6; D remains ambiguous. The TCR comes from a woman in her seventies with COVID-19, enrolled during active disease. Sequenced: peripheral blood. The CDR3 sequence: CASSRPEAHNSPLHF. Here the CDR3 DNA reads TGTGCCAGCAGTCGCCCCGAGGCTCATAATTCACCCCTCCACTTT.